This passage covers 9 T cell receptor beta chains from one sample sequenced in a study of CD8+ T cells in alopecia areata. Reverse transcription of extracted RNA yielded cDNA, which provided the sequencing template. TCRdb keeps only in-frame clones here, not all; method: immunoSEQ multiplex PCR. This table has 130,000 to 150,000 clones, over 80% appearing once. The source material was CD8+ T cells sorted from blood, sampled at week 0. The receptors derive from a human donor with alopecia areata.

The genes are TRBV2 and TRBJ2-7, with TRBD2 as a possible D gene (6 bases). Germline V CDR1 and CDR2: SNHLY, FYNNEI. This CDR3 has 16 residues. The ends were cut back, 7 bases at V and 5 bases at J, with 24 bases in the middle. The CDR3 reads CASISTGTGSPHEQYF. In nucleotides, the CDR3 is TGTGCCAGCATCTCTACCGGGACCGGGAGTCCCCACGAGCAGTACTTC. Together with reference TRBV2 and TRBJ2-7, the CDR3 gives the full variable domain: EPEVTQTPSHQVTQMGQEVILRCVPISNHLYFYWYRQILGQKVEFLVSFYNNEISEKSEIFDDQFSVERPDGSNFTLKIRSTKLEDSAMYFCASISTGTGSPHEQYFGPGTRLTVT.

CDR3 DNA: TGTGCCTGGAGTGTTTACGGACTAACCTACGAGCAGTACTTC. Encoded protein: CAWSVYGLTYEQYF. The V gene is TRBV30, the J gene TRBJ2-7; a weak D match, TRBD2 (6 bases). CDR1 GTSNPN and CDR2 SVGIG come from the germline V gene (reference sequence). The CDR3 is 14 amino acids. V lost 0 bases and J 2 bases, leaving 11 bases between the germline ends. Combining the CDR3 with reference TRBV30 and TRBJ2-7 gives the whole variable domain SQTIHQWPATLVQPVGSPLSLECTVEGTSNPNLYWYRQAAGRGLQLLFYSVGIGQISSEVPQNLSASRPQDRQFILSSKKLLLSDSGFYLCAWSVYGLTYEQYFGPGTRLTVT.

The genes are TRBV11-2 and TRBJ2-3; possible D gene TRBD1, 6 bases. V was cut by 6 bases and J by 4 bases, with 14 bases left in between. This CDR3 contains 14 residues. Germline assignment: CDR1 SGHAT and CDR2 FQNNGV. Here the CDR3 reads CASSLTGFPDTQYF. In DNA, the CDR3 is TGTGCCAGCAGTCTTACAGGGTTCCCAGATACGCAGTATTTT.

The CDR3 DNA reads as TGTGCCAGCAGCGTAGATCTAGGGGGACTCTACAATGAGCAGTTCTTC. This encodes CASSVDLGGLYNEQFF. The chain employs TRBV9 and TRBJ2-1; D may be TRBD1 or TRBD2 (6 bases each). Germline loops: CDR1 SGDLS, CDR2 YYNGEE. The CDR3 length is 16 residues. V lost 0 bases and J 3 bases, leaving 13 bases between the germline ends.

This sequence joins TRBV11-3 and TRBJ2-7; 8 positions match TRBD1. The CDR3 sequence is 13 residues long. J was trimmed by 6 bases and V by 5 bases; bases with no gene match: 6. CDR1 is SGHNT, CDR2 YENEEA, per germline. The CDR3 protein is CASSIGQGFEQYF. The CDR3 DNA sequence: TGTGCCAGCAGCATAGGACAGGGATTCGAGCAGTACTTC.

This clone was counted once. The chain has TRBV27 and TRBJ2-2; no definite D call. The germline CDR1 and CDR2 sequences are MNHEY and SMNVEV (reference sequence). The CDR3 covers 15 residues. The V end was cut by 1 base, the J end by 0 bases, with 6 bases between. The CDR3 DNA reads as TGTGCCAGCAGTTTATATCGCGCGAACACCGGGGAGCTGTTTTTT. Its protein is CASSLYRANTGELFF.

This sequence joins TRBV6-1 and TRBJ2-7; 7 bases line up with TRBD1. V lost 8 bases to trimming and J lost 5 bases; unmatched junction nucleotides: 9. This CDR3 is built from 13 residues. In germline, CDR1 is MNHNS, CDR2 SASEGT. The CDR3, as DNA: TGTGCCAGCGACCGCCCCGACAGGGACGAGCAGTACTTC. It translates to CASDRPDRDEQYF.

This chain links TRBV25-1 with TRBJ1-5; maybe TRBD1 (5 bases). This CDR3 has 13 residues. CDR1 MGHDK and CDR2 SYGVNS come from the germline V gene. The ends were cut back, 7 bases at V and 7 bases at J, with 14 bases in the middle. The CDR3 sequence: CASTLGAGQPQHF. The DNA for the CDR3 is TGTGCCAGCACTCTAGGGGCAGGGCAGCCCCAGCATTTT.

The CDR3 loop is CASSFLGGLDTQYF. The CDR3 DNA reads as TGTGCCAGCAGTTTTCTAGGGGGATTGGATACGCAGTATTTT. V gene TRBV27 combines with J gene TRBJ2-3; D possibly corresponds to TRBD1 (6 bases). Germline-derived CDR1 and CDR2 are MNHEY and SMNVEV (reference sequence). This CDR3 region has 14 residues. The V end was cut by 3 bases, the J end by 6 bases, with 13 bases between.